This T cell receptor beta chain comes out of a study of control samples from healthy donors and cancer patients. The CDR3 is 15 amino acids. The germline V gene has CDR1 ENHRY and CDR2 SYGVKD. The trim removed 4 bases at V and 4 bases at J, leaving 4 bases unmatched. The protocol was immunoSEQ multiplex PCR, while the TCRdb copy is restricted to in-frame clones and leaves out a portion. The sample lists some 140,000 clones, roughly 86% occurring once. The sequenced sample consisted of PBMCs. The clonotype originates from a man aged 45-65 years with head and neck cancer. The rearrangement links TRBV10-3 to TRBJ1-2; 12 nucleotides align to TRBD1. The chain's CDR3 is CAISAGTGGGYGYTF. In nucleotides, the CDR3 is TGTGCCATCAGTGCCGGGACAGGGGGCGGCTATGGCTACACCTTC.